The source of this T cell receptor beta chain is a study of Tregs in tolerant kidney transplant recipients. Study results and limitations: Few patients were studied, so findings need validation in larger groups.

This CDR3 contains 12 residues. The V gene's germline CDR1 is SQVTM and CDR2 ANQGSEA. Trimming removed 7 bases at V and 2 bases at J, with 11 bases between. Profiled with immunoSEQ multiplex PCR; TCRdb holds only in-frame clones, not every one. The sample carries about 110,000 clones, roughly 90% recorded once. A note on this clone: Its antigen is unidentified.

The specimen comprised CD4+ T cells from blood, sampled before the transplant. This TCR was recovered from a human donor who received a combined kidney and bone marrow transplant. This chain joins TRBV29-1 and TRBJ1-1; a possible D gene is TRBD1 (6 bases). The CDR3 nucleotides are TGCAGCGGTGGACAGTTTAACACTGAAGCTTTCTTT. As protein: CSGGQFNTEAFF.